This T cell receptor (beta chain) was recorded in a study of blood T cell repertoires in COVID-19. Study in general: Sites across the United States, Italy and Spain contributed samples from acute and convalescent COVID-19.

Germline trimming cut 7 bases from V and 5 bases from J; bases unmatched to any gene: 7. Germline V gene sequence: CDR1 MNHEY, CDR2 SMNVEV (reference sequence). The CDR3 has 14 residues. Per the original methods: Counts of nucleated cells, estimated from reference gene primer amplification, were obtained. Using immunoSEQ multiplex PCR, the repertoire was profiled, and TCRdb retains in-frame clones only, with some absent. That table supplies the V and J calls and clone size; D and trimming were determined from the DNA. The table has hundreds of thousands of clones, under 90% seen once. The sequence was collected from a man aged 25-40 years with acute COVID-19. The gene calls are TRBV27 and TRBJ2-2, with 7 bases aligning to TRBD2. Sequencing was performed on PBMCs or T cells enriched from blood (not recorded which). CDR3 amino acids: CASKVAGVTGELFF. CDR3 bases: TGTGCCAGCAAGGTAGCGGGTGTTACCGGGGAGCTGTTTTTT.